A selection of T cell receptor beta chains follows, all from one sample in a study of OX40 agonist ivuxolimab in advanced cancers. Here immunoSEQ multiplex PCR was the method, and the copy in TCRdb shows in-frame clones only, minus some. The table lists roughly 67,000 clones, 80% to 85% of them singletons. Sequences were derived from CD4+ or CD8+ T cells sorted from blood, sampled in a trial of the OX40 agonist ivuxolimab. These receptors were obtained from an adult with an advanced solid tumor such as melanoma, head and neck, liver or kidney cancer. CDR3s include the opening cysteine and the closing phenylalanine or tryptophan. D genes are given only for firm matches. Size tells how often a clone was seen (once, few, many) or the class of an expanded clone, and some rows leave it out.

NA	TRBD2	TRBV11-3	TRBJ2-3	TGTGCCAGCAGCTTAGGACAGACTAGCGGGGCCACAGATACGCAGTATTTT	CASSLGQTSGATDTQYF
NA	NA	TRBV5-1	TRBJ1-2	TGCGCCAGCAGCTTTGACTCCACCTATGGCTACACCTTC	CASSFDSTYGYTF
NA	TRBD2	TRBV5-4	TRBJ2-5	TGTGCCAGCAGCTTGGGGTCGACTAGCGGGGCCCCCCAAGAGACTCAGTACTTC	CASSLGSTSGAPQETQYF
NA	TRBD1	TRBV5-4	TRBJ1-2	TGTGCCAGCAGCTCCGGGACAGAATTTACATATGGCTACACCTTC	CASSSGTEFTYGYTF
NA	TRBD1	TRBV11-2	TRBJ2-3	TGTGCCAGCAGCTTTGGACAGGGGATAGATACGCAGTATTTT	CASSFGQGIDTQYF
NA	NA	TRBV28	TRBJ2-1	TGTGCCAGCAGTTCTCCGCCTGGTGGGGGCTCCTACAATGAGCAGTTCTTC	CASSSPPGGGSYNEQFF
few	NA	TRBV6-6	TRBJ1-1	TGTGCCAGCAGTTACGAAGGGATTAACACTGAAGCTTTCTTT	CASSYEGINTEAFF
few	NA	TRBV18	TRBJ2-5	TGTGCCAGCTCACCTCCGGACGGAGGAGCTGTGGGAGAGACCCAGTACTTC	CASSPPDGGAVGETQYF
NA	TRBD2	TRBV7-9	TRBJ2-3	TGTGCCAGCAGCCAACGAGCGGGAGCCCCTAGCACAGATACGCAGTATTTT	CASSQRAGAPSTDTQYF
NA	NA	TRBV6-5	TRBJ2-1	TGTGCCAGCAGGCGGAGGAATGAGCAGTTCTTC	CASRRRNEQFF
NA	NA	TRBV2	TRBJ2-5	TGTGCCAGCAGTGACCAAGAGACCCAGTACTTC	CASSDQETQYF
NA	NA	TRBV27	TRBJ1-2	TGTGCCAGCAGTTTATCCGGGTGGGGACACACTAACTATGGCTACACCTTC	CASSLSGWGHTNYGYTF
NA	TRBD1	TRBV7-2	TRBJ2-7	TGTGCCAGCAGCGCAGGGACAGGGGGCAACGAGCAGTACTTC	CASSAGTGGNEQYF
NA	TRBD1	TRBV19	TRBJ1-5	TGTGCCAGTAGTTCGAGGGACAGGAATCAGCCCCAGCATTTT	CASSSRDRNQPQHF
NA	TRBD1	TRBV27	TRBJ2-5	TGTGCCAGCAGTTCGGACAGCCTAGGACAGGACGGGACCCAGTACTTC	CASSSDSLGQDGTQYF
NA	TRBD1	TRBV6-1	TRBJ1-5	TGTGCCAGCAGTACACAGGGGAATAGCAATCAGCCCCAGCATTTT	CASSTQGNSNQPQHF
NA	TRBD2	TRBV11-2	TRBJ2-3	TGTGCCAGCAGCACCCGACTAGCGGGGGTAGGGGATACGCAGTATTTT	CASSTRLAGVGDTQYF
NA	TRBD1	TRBV19	TRBJ2-5	TGTGCCAGTTCGACAGGGCTCCAAGAGACCCAGTACTTC	CASSTGLQETQYF
NA	TRBD1	TRBV7-9	TRBJ1-1	TGTGCCAGCAGCTCCACGGACAGGGGTGGTTTGAACACTGAAGCTTTCTTT	CASSSTDRGGLNTEAFF
NA	TRBD2	TRBV6-1	TRBJ2-1	TGTGCCAGCAATGTGGCGGGAGCCTCCTACAATGAGCAGTTCTTC	CASNVAGASYNEQFF
NA	NA	TRBV7-8	TRBJ1-4	TGTGCCAGCAGCTTATTAACAACTAATGAAAAACTGTTTTTT	CASSLLTTNEKLFF
NA	NA	TRBV7-2	TRBJ2-7	TGTGCCAGCAGCTCCGCGGGGGACACTACCTACGAGCAGTACTTC	CASSSAGDTTYEQYF
NA	NA	TRBV7-2	TRBJ2-4	TGTGCCAGCAGCTTCCGGGCCGGGGGCCTAGCCAAAAACATTCAGTACTTC	CASSFRAGGLAKNIQYF
NA	TRBD2	TRBV19	TRBJ2-1	TGTGCCAGTAGTATCAGCCTAGCGGGAGCGAATGAGCAGTTCTTC	CASSISLAGANEQFF
NA	NA	TRBV28	TRBJ2-5	TGTGCCAGCACCGAACTACAGGGCCCCCAAGAGACCCAGTACTTC	CASTELQGPQETQYF
few	NA	TRBV15	TRBJ1-5	TGTGCCACCAGCAGAGGGGGAAGCCGGACCAATCAGCCCCAGCATTTT	CATSRGGSRTNQPQHF
NA	NA	TRBV6-6	TRBJ1-2	TGTGCCAGCAGTTGGGGGCATGATTCAAACTATGGCTACACCTTC	CASSWGHDSNYGYTF
NA	NA	TRBV6-6	TRBJ1-1	TGTGCCAGCAGTAGAGACACTGAAGCTTTCTTT	CASSRDTEAFF
NA	TRBD1	TRBV10-2	TRBJ2-1	TGCGCCAGCAGTGGGCGGACAGGGACCTACAATGAGCAGTTCTTC	CASSGRTGTYNEQFF
NA	NA	TRBV6-4	TRBJ2-2	TGTGCCAGCAGAACAGGGACAGGGGAGCTGTTTTTT	CASRTGTGELFF
NA	TRBD1	TRBV7-2	TRBJ2-7	TGTGCCAGCAGCCCTCGGACAGGGGCCAACGAGCAGTACTTC	CASSPRTGANEQYF
NA	TRBD1	TRBV5-1	TRBJ2-3	TGCGCCAGCAGCTTTCAAGGGGGCCCAGATACGCAGTATTTT	CASSFQGGPDTQYF
NA	NA	TRBV25-1	TRBJ1-1	TGTGCCAGCAGTGAGAACACTGAAGCTTTCTTT	CASSENTEAFF
few	NA	TRBV9	TRBJ1-3	TGTGCCAGCAGCGCCAGCCCTGGGGACACCATATATTTT	CASSASPGDTIYF
NA	NA	TRBV7-8	TRBJ1-4	TGTGCCAGCAGCTTAGCTCCGGGTCTCGCTAATGAAAAACTGTTTTTT	CASSLAPGLANEKLFF
NA	NA	TRBV4-1	TRBJ1-4	TGCGCCAGCAGCCAAGATCCGCGCAGAGCCAATGAAAAACTGTTTTTT	CASSQDPRRANEKLFF
NA	TRBD2	TRBV5-1	TRBJ2-7	TGCGCCAGCAGCCTGACCGGGGGGGCGGGTGAGCAGTACTTC	CASSLTGGAGEQYF
NA	TRBD1	TRBV27	TRBJ2-5	TGTGCCAGCAGTCTGGGACAGAACGTGGAGACCCAGTACTTC	CASSLGQNVETQYF
few	NA	TRBV19	TRBJ1-1	TGTGCCAGTAGTACAGGGGATACGGGGACTGAAGCTTTCTTT	CASSTGDTGTEAFF
NA	NA	TRBV18	TRBJ2-2	TGTGCCAGCTCACCCCAGACCGGGGAGCTGTTTTTT	CASSPQTGELFF
NA	NA	TRBV10-3	TRBJ1-2	TGTGCCATCAGGGACATAAGTGGCTACACCTTC	CAIRDISGYTF
once	TRBD2	TRBV2	TRBJ2-2	TGTGCCAGCAGAGCCGGGACTAGCGGTCCTGGTGCCGGGGAGCTGTTTTTT	CASRAGTSGPGAGELFF
NA	NA	TRBV7-2	TRBJ1-3	TGTGCCAGCAGTGCTTCGACAGTCTCTGGAAACACCATATATTTT	CASSASTVSGNTIYF
NA	NA	TRBV5-3	TRBJ1-1	TGTGCCAGAACCCTTGGACAGCACACTGAAGCTTTCTTT	CARTLGQHTEAFF
NA	NA	TRBV19	TRBJ1-5	TGTGCCAGTACCCCAGGGCAGACAATTTATCAGCCCCAGCATTTT	CASTPGQTIYQPQHF
NA	NA	TRBV7-6	TRBJ2-7	TGTGCCAGCAGCTTAGCGGAGGACATCATCTCCTACGAGCAGTACTTC	CASSLAEDIISYEQYF
NA	NA	TRBV6-1	TRBJ1-1	TGTGCCAGCAGTGAATGGGGTAGGGGGTACACTGAAGCTTTCTTT	CASSEWGRGYTEAFF
NA	TRBD2	TRBV7-3	TRBJ2-7	TGTGCCAGCAGCGAAGCTAGCGGGAGGGCCTACGAGCAGTACTTC	CASSEASGRAYEQYF
NA	NA	TRBV30	TRBJ2-5	TGTGCCTGGAGTACTCGGTTGGAGACCCAGTACTTC	CAWSTRLETQYF
NA	TRBD2	TRBV7-9	TRBJ2-5	TGTGCCAGCAGCTTAGTCGGCTCGGGAGGAGAGACCCAGTACTTC	CASSLVGSGGETQYF